The next 26 T cell receptor beta chains were all read from a single sample in a study of post-analysis software for immune sequencing data. Regarding the study as a whole: The study found TRBV5-6, TRBV5-1 and TRBV20-1 among a few TRBV segments more frequent in patients than controls.

Included in the TCR beta cDNA libraries were unique molecular identifiers. Via MiXCR, TCRdb re-called the PCR reads, giving one row per CDR3 protein. The data hold fewer than 850,000 distinct CDR3 sequences, with around 42% observed a single time. Their target antigens are unknown. Sequencing was carried out using blood. These receptors came from a girl aged 5 to 17 with multiple sclerosis.

The chain joins TRBV12-3 or TRBV12-4 to TRBJ1-6; unclear D gene. This CDR3 is 15 amino acids long. V lost 5 bases to trimming and J lost 0 bases, with 8 bases between them. CDR3 sequence: CASSPRSSYNSPLHF. The CDR3, as DNA: TGTGCCAGCAGTCCAAGGAGCTCCTATAATTCACCCCTCCACTTT.

This clonotype has a handful of counts. V usage is TRBV27 and J usage is TRBJ1-4; D is uncertain. This CDR3 has 14 residues. Germline-derived CDR1 and CDR2 are MNHEY and SMNVEV (reference sequence). With 5 bases removed from V and 8 bases from J, the gap between germline ends came to 15 bases. The CDR3 DNA follows: TGTGCCAGCAGTCCCTACAGTGCCCAAGAAAAACTGTTTTTT. This translates into CASSPYSAQEKLFF.

This rearrangement joins TRBV24-1 to TRBJ1-2; 7 positions match TRBD1. V lost 3 bases to trimming and J lost 11 bases; unmatched junction nucleotides: 17. From germline, CDR1 is KGHDR and CDR2 SFDVKD. The CDR3 covers 16 residues. The CDR3 nucleotides read TGTGCCACCAGTGATGGGACAGCTCTGAACGGCTTGGAATACACCTTC. Translated, it gives CATSDGTALNGLEYTF.

This clonotype appeared a few times. The chain links TRBV29-1 to TRBJ2-5, with D possibly matching TRBD1 (5 bases). The CDR3 runs to 12 residues. Germline assignment: CDR1 SQVTM and CDR2 ANQGSEA. Trimming took 3 bases from V and 5 from J, leaving 10 bases between them. CDR3 region: CSVETVGETQYF. Written as DNA, the CDR3 is TGCAGCGTTGAGACAGTCGGGGAGACCCAGTACTTC.

V gene TRBV7-8 combines with J gene TRBJ1-1, with no clear D. This CDR3 is built from 15 residues. V gave up 7 bases and J gave up 3 bases, with 18 bases separating them. Germline V lookup: CDR1 SGHVS, CDR2 FQNEAQ. The CDR3 bases are TGTGCCAGCACCAGAAAGCGGACCGGGGACACTGAAGCTTTCTTT. Translation: CASTRKRTGDTEAFF.

V and J are TRBV6-5 and TRBJ1-1; D unclear. Germline V gene lookup returns CDR1 MNHEY and CDR2 SVGAGI. V shed 6 bases and J shed 6 bases, with 14 bases lying between them. The CDR3 spans 13 residues. This chain's CDR3 is CASRPQGWAEAFF. The DNA of the CDR3 is TGTGCCAGCAGACCTCAAGGATGGGCTGAAGCTTTCTTT.

V and J are TRBV14 and TRBJ2-7; D assignment may be TRBD1 or TRBD2 (5 bases each). The CDR3 is 14 amino acids. Germline V gives CDR1 SGHDN, CDR2 FVKESK. Trimming took 4 bases from V and 2 from J, leaving 12 bases between them. CDR3 residues: CASSRTGRTYEQYF. The CDR3 nucleotides are TGTGCCAGCAGCCGAACGGGACGGACCTACGAGCAGTACTTC. The full variable domain, its missing parts supplied by reference TRBV14 and TRBJ2-7, is EAGVTQFPSHSVIEKGQTVTLRCDPISGHDNLYWYRRVMGKEIKFLLHFVKESKQDESGMPNNRFLAERTGGTYSTLKVQPAELEDSGVYFCASSRTGRTYEQYFGPGTRLTVT.

This clonotype came up once. The chain has TRBV12-3 or TRBV12-4 and TRBJ2-6, with D uncertain. Trimming cost V 6 bases and J 1 base, with 22 bases left between them. The CDR3 extends over 19 amino acids. Here the CDR3 reads CASSPLRPSGRSGANVLTF. The CDR3 DNA follows: TGTGCCAGCAGCCCACTTAGACCCTCTGGTAGGTCTGGGGCCAACGTCCTGACTTTC.

The gene calls are TRBV20-1 and TRBJ2-1; 8 nucleotides align to TRBD2. The V and J ends lost 0 bases and 0 bases, in that order; junction bases with no gene match: 16. Germline V gene sequence: CDR1 DFQATT, CDR2 SNEGSKA (reference sequence). This CDR3 has 20 residues. Here the CDR3 reads CSARDFLALAGGLSYNEQFF. The CDR3 coding sequence is TGCAGTGCTAGAGATTTTTTGGCTTTGGCGGGAGGACTCTCCTACAATGAGCAGTTCTTC.

The chain is built from TRBV7-2 and TRBJ1-6; D not resolved. This CDR3 is 14 amino acids long. Trimming left V 3 bases short and J 5 bases short, with 8 bases between. CDR1 and CDR2 (germline): SGHTA, FQGNSA. The CDR3 bases are TGTGCCAGCAGCTTGAGGCACGATAATTCACCCCTCCACTTT. Translated: CASSLRHDNSPLHF. Complete variable domain (other parts from reference TRBV7-2 and TRBJ1-6): GAGVSQSPSNKVTEKGKDVELRCDPISGHTALYWYRQSLGQGLEFLIYFQGNSAPDKSGLPSDRFSAERTGGSVSTLTIQRTQQEDSAVYLCASSLRHDNSPLHFGNGTRLTVT.

This chain's CDR3 is CASSGGRRSSRPYEQYF. The CDR3 DNA follows: TGTGCCAGCAGTGGGGGGCGGCGGTCCTCTCGCCCTTACGAGCAGTACTTC. The chain uses TRBV5-6 and TRBJ2-4, with D perhaps given as TRBD1 or TRBD2 (6 bases each). The J call may be in error: the DNA end matches TRBJ2-7 better. Germline V gives CDR1 SGHDT, CDR2 YYEEEE. The CDR3 contains 17 residues.

This chain connects TRBV5-1 to TRBJ2-5, with D possibly matching TRBD2 (6 bases). V was trimmed by 6 bases and J by 0 bases, leaving 9 bases between them. Germline loops: CDR1 SGHRS, CDR2 YFSETQ. This CDR3 is 13 amino acids long. The CDR3 sequence: CASTREYQETQYF. CDR3 DNA: TGCGCCAGCACCCGGGAGTACCAAGAGACCCAGTACTTC.

V and J are TRBV24-1 and TRBJ1-2; tentatively, D is TRBD1 (5 bases). Germline loops: CDR1 KGHDR, CDR2 SFDVKD. The CDR3 loop spans 13 amino acids. V was clipped by 2 bases and J by 6 bases, with 9 bases between them. CDR3 nucleotide sequence: TGTGCCACCAGTGATTGGGGCGCGCATGGCTACACCTTC. This translates into CATSDWGAHGYTF.

In nucleotides, the CDR3 is TGCAGCGTAGATCTCGTAGGCAGGGATAACTACCAAGAGACCCAGTACTTC. Translated, it gives CSVDLVGRDNYQETQYF. J is TRBJ2-5 and V is TRBV29-1, with a possible D match to TRBD1 (5 bases). V lost 6 bases and J 0 bases, leaving 23 bases between the germline ends. The CDR3 runs to 17 residues. The germline gives CDR1 SQVTM, CDR2 ANQGSEA.

This chain links TRBV29-1 with TRBJ2-1, with D perhaps assigned TRBD1 or TRBD2 (6 bases each). The germline V gene has CDR1 SQVTM and CDR2 ANQGSEA. V lost 4 bases to trimming and J lost 0 bases, with 16 bases between them. This CDR3 has 16 residues. In DNA form, the CDR3 reads TGCAGCGTTGGGAGGGGGGCAGGGGCCTCCTACAATGAGCAGTTCTTC. It specifies CSVGRGAGASYNEQFF.

This clonotype came up once. V and J are TRBV20-1 and TRBJ1-5; D is ambiguous. The CDR3 covers 14 residues. V gave up 1 base and J gave up 3 bases, with 10 bases separating them. Germline-derived CDR1 and CDR2 are DFQATT and SNEGSKA (reference sequence). The CDR3 sequence: CSARGGSPNQPQHF. Written as DNA, the CDR3 is TGCAGTGCTAGAGGAGGGTCACCCAATCAGCCCCAGCATTTT.

Notes on this clonotype: Its ends do not fully match the called genes, so a read error is possible. The V call is TRBV6-5, the J call TRBJ1-1; D gene unclear. Germline values: CDR1 MNHEY, CDR2 SVGAGI. CDR3 size: 11 residues. The CDR3 region is CTSMRNTEAFF. The CDR3 DNA sequence: TGTACCAGCATGCGGAACACTGAAGCTTTCTTT.

The V call is TRBV7-8, the J call TRBJ1-2, with no clear D. V shed 1 base and J shed 4 bases, with 13 bases lying between them. The CDR3 totals 15 residues. Germline lookup yields CDR1 SGHVS and CDR2 FQNEAQ. The CDR3 protein is CASSLGPGGTYGYTF. The CDR3 DNA sequence: TGTGCCAGCAGCTTAGGACCCGGAGGAACCTATGGCTACACCTTC.

The rearrangement uses TRBV12-3 or TRBV12-4 and TRBJ2-5, with 11 nucleotides matching TRBD2. The CDR3 length is 15 residues. V gave up 5 bases and J gave up 1 base; unmatched junction bases: 3. DNA of the CDR3: TGTGCCAGCAGTGGACTAGCGGGCTTCCAAGAGACCCAGTACTTC. Translation: CASSGLAGFQETQYF.

The chain carries TRBV29-1 and TRBJ2-7; 12 bases are a match to TRBD1. The V segment lost 4 bases and the J segment 6 bases; nucleotides outside the gene matches: 7. The CDR3 has 14 amino acids. Germline loops: CDR1 SQVTM, CDR2 ANQGSEA. DNA for the CDR3: TGCAGCGTTGGGGGACAGGGGGCGCCTCCCGAGCAGTACTTC. This translates into CSVGGQGAPPEQYF.

This clonotype was recorded a few times. The chain is built from TRBV24-1 and TRBJ2-1; D is tentatively TRBD1 or TRBD2 (6 bases each). Germline lookup yields CDR1 KGHDR and CDR2 SFDVKD. The CDR3 loop spans 15 amino acids. With 1 base removed from V and 7 bases from J, the gap between germline ends came to 13 bases. CDR3 in amino acids: CATSDLGGSGNEQFF. The CDR3 bases are TGTGCCACCAGTGATTTAGGGGGGTCCGGAAATGAGCAGTTCTTC.

This clonotype is a singleton in its sample. V gene TRBV5-4 combines with J gene TRBJ1-1; 9 bases line up with TRBD1. The CDR3 totals 15 residues. V shed 6 bases and J 4 bases; nucleotides not matched to a gene: 10. In germline, CDR1 is SGHNT, CDR2 YYREEE (reference sequence). CDR3 loop: CASTIFTGGATEAFF. The CDR3 nucleotides read TGTGCCAGCACCATATTCACAGGGGGCGCCACTGAAGCTTTCTTT.

A single count supports this clonotype. The J gene is TRBJ2-7, the V gene TRBV4-1; 7 nucleotides line up with TRBD1. Germline lookup yields CDR1 MGHRA and CDR2 YSYEKL. The J segment lost 5 bases and the V segment lost 1 base, leaving 8 bases of the junction unmatched. The CDR3 sequence is 15 residues long. The chain's CDR3 is CASSQGPQTGNEQYF. In DNA form, the CDR3 reads TGCGCCAGCAGCCAAGGCCCTCAGACAGGGAACGAGCAGTACTTC.

This clonotype was seen a few times. V usage is TRBV27 and J usage is TRBJ2-7, with TRBD1 matching over 9 bases. V shed 5 bases and J 1 base; nucleotides not matched to a gene: 9. The CDR3 spans 16 residues. In germline, CDR1 is MNHEY, CDR2 SMNVEV (reference sequence). Here the CDR3 reads CASSPRGGQGSYEQYF. The CDR3 bases are TGTGCCAGCAGTCCCAGAGGGGGACAGGGATCCTACGAGCAGTACTTC.

To note about this clonotype: The junction does not match germline at one end; this may be a read error. This chain links TRBV27 with TRBJ1-4, with D tentatively TRBD1 (6 bases). Germline V CDR1 and CDR2: MNHEY, SMNVEV (reference sequence). This CDR3 spans 13 amino acids. The CDR3 spells CASSHTGNEELFF. CDR3 in DNA: TGTGCCAGCAGTCACACAGGGAATGAAGAACTGTTTTTT.

The chain carries TRBV10-3 and TRBJ1-1; TRBD1 agrees at 9 bases. Trimming at V came to 0 bases and at J to 3 bases, leaving 2 bases not matched to a gene. Germline V gene data show CDR1 as ENHRY and CDR2 as SYGVKD. This CDR3 has 15 amino acids. The CDR3 protein is CAISESGTGYTEAFF. The CDR3 DNA reads TGTGCCATCAGTGAGTCCGGGACAGGGTACACTGAAGCTTTCTTT.